Following are 14 T cell receptor beta chains from one sample sequenced in a study of high-grade serous ovarian cancer treatment subgroups. The tumor samples were collected prior to definitive surgery or chemotherapy. Assay used: immunoSEQ multiplex PCR; TCRdb lists only in-frame clones, some missing. This table has about 39,000 clones, about four fifths appearing once. Source material: tumor tissue. The receptors here all came from a human donor with high-grade serous ovarian cancer.

The J gene is TRBJ1-5, the V gene TRBV6-5; D not resolved. The CDR3 contains 15 residues. Germline loops: CDR1 MNHEY, CDR2 SVGAGI. The ends were cut back, 0 bases at V and 2 bases at J, with 8 bases in the middle. The CDR3 coding sequence is TGTGCCAGCAGTTACTCCGGGGTTGGCAATCAGCCCCAGCATTTT. The encoded protein is CASSYSGVGNQPQHF.

V is TRBV5-1 and J is TRBJ1-4, with D uncertain. This CDR3 region has 14 residues. Per the germline V gene, CDR1 is SGHRS and CDR2 is YFSETQ. V was trimmed by 0 bases and J by 8 bases, leaving 11 bases between them. DNA of the CDR3: TGCGCCAGCAGCTTGGTGCATGCGCACGAAAAACTGTTTTTT. Protein: CASSLVHAHEKLFF.

The genes are TRBV19 and TRBJ2-7, with 9 nucleotides matching TRBD2. Trimming at V came to 6 bases and at J to 6 bases, leaving 15 bases not matched to a gene. Germline loops: CDR1 LNHDA, CDR2 SQIVND (reference sequence). This CDR3 comprises 16 residues. The CDR3 is CASSRRVAGDGGEQYF. DNA of the CDR3: TGTGCCAGTAGCCGTCGGGTAGCGGGGGACGGTGGCGAGCAGTACTTC.

This chain joins TRBV9 and TRBJ2-7, with TRBD2 matching 7 bases. V gave up 0 bases and J gave up 2 bases; unmatched junction bases: 11. Germline V gene lookup returns CDR1 SGDLS and CDR2 YYNGEE. The CDR3 is 17 amino acids. The CDR3 coding sequence is TGTGCCAGCAGCGTAGGTGCTAGCGGAGGAGGAACCTACGAGCAGTACTTC. Translating gives CASSVGASGGGTYEQYF.

This clone appeared once. J is TRBJ2-7 and V is TRBV7-2; D remains unclear. The ends were cut back, 8 bases at V and 5 bases at J, with 19 bases in the middle. The length of the CDR3 is 14 residues. The germline CDR1 and CDR2 sequences are SGHTA and FQGNSA. This CDR3 reads CASSSFMLGHEQYF. The CDR3 DNA is TGTGCCAGCTCCTCTTTCATGTTAGGCCACGAGCAGTACTTC.

This clone was detected only once. The genes are TRBV27 and TRBJ2-7; 7 bases agree with TRBD2. Germline assignment: CDR1 MNHEY and CDR2 SMNVEV (reference sequence). This CDR3 has 13 residues. The V segment lost 6 bases and the J segment 5 bases; nucleotides outside the gene matches: 7. The CDR3 DNA sequence: TGTGCCAGCAGCCTAAGGGAGGGCGACGAGCAGTACTTC. It is translated as CASSLREGDEQYF.

V is TRBV11-2 and J is TRBJ2-1; 8 bases map to TRBD2. The CDR3 is made up of 16 amino acids. CDR1 is SGHAT, CDR2 FQNNGV, per germline. Unmatched junction bases numbered 6, after V lost 4 bases and J lost 1 base. In DNA form, the CDR3 reads TGTGCCAGCAGCTCCAGCTCGGGGGGGTCCTACAATGAGCAGTTCTTC. Protein sequence: CASSSSSGGSYNEQFF.

Only one count was recorded for this clone. This chain links TRBV25-1 with TRBJ2-1, with TRBD2 as a possible D gene (5 bases). Germline CDR1 and CDR2: MGHDK and SYGVNS. This CDR3 spans 12 amino acids. Deletions cut 1 base from V and 8 bases from J, with 6 bases between. Here the CDR3 DNA reads TGTGCCAGCAGTGAATCTAGCTATGAGCAGTTCTTC. This encodes CASSESSYEQFF.

The sample holds a few counts of this clone. The chain combines TRBV4-3 with TRBJ1-5, with D uncertain. V lost 1 base and J lost 7, with 11 bases in between. The CDR3 loop spans 14 amino acids. Germline V gene sequence: CDR1 LGHNA, CDR2 YSLEER. The CDR3 region has the DNA TGCGCCAGCAGCCAAGGGAAGAGTGGGCAGCCCCAGCATTTT. Translated: CASSQGKSGQPQHF.

The genes are TRBV28 and TRBJ2-2; 9 positions match TRBD1. CDR3 length equals 16 residues. Germline trimming cut 3 bases from V and 5 bases from J; bases unmatched to any gene: 7. Germline CDR1 reads MDHEN; CDR2 reads SYDVKM. CDR3 DNA: TGTGCCAGCAGTTTGAGGGGACAGGGACGGACCGGGGAGCTGTTTTTT. This codes for CASSLRGQGRTGELFF.

This chain joins TRBV7-6 and TRBJ2-3; no clear D gene. The length of the CDR3 is 14 residues. V shed 4 bases and J shed 1 base, with 9 bases lying between them. In germline, CDR1 is SGHVS, CDR2 FNYEAQ. The CDR3 nucleotides are TGTGCCAGCAGCTACGAGGTGCGCACAGATACGCAGTATTTT. Translation gives CASSYEVRTDTQYF.

The gene calls are TRBV27 and TRBJ2-3; D uncertain. The CDR3 has 12 amino acids. The ends were cut back, 3 bases at V and 9 bases at J, with 10 bases in the middle. CDR1 and CDR2 (germline): MNHEY, SMNVEV (reference sequence). As DNA, the CDR3 is TGTGCCAGCAGTTTCTCTTTCGGGACGCAGTATTTT. Its protein is CASSFSFGTQYF.

The chain has TRBV15 and TRBJ2-5; TRBD2 might be the D (5 bases). The length of the CDR3 is 15 residues. Germline-derived CDR1 and CDR2 are LNHNV and YYDKDF (reference sequence). V gave up 0 bases and J gave up 3 bases, with 11 bases separating them. CDR3: CATSRDAGIEETQYF. CDR3 nucleotide sequence: TGTGCCACCAGCAGAGACGCCGGGATCGAAGAGACCCAGTACTTC. Variable domain in full (rest from reference TRBV15 and TRBJ2-5): DAMVIQNPRYQVTQFGKPVTLSCSQTLNHNVMYWYQQKSSQAPKLLFHYYDKDFNNEADTPDNFQSRRPNTSFCFLDIRSPGLGDTAMYLCATSRDAGIEETQYFGPGTRLLVL.

The chain joins TRBV4-1 to TRBJ2-2, with D maybe TRBD2 (5 bases). Trimming removed 0 bases from V and 6 bases from J, with 20 bases in between. This CDR3 contains 18 residues. Germline CDR1 reads MGHRA; CDR2 reads YSYEKL. CDR3 nucleotide sequence: TGCGCCAGCAGCCAAGATGTAGCGAGAACGGCGGTTCCCGGGGAGCTGTTTTTT. It specifies CASSQDVARTAVPGELFF.